This entry lists 32 T cell receptor beta chains sequenced from one sample in a study of blood T cell repertoires in COVID-19. Method: immunoSEQ multiplex PCR; TCRdb's copy keeps in-frame clones and lacks some. The sample includes roughly 200,000 clones, more than 70% of them seen just once. Sequences were obtained from peripheral blood. The receptors were sampled from a woman in her thirties or forties who had recovered from COVID-19.

The chain combines TRBV19 with TRBJ2-1; 8 nucleotides align to TRBD1. Germline CDR1 is LNHDA and CDR2 is SQIVND (reference sequence). The CDR3 has 15 residues. Unmatched junction bases numbered 9, after V lost 5 bases and J lost 6 bases. The CDR3 bases are TGTGCCAGTAGTGGGCGGACAGGGAGAGTCAATGAGCAGTTCTTC. Amino acids: CASSGRTGRVNEQFF.

The chain is built from TRBV28 and TRBJ1-2; D uncertain. CDR3 length: 14 residues. Germline V gives CDR1 MDHEN, CDR2 SYDVKM. V dropped 4 bases and J dropped 7 bases, with 16 bases sitting between them. The CDR3 DNA reads TGTGCCAGCAGTTCCGCCGGGGAAGGAAGTGGCTACACCTTC. It is translated as CASSSAGEGSGYTF.

The chain links TRBV7-9 to TRBJ2-3, with D perhaps matching TRBD2 (5 bases). V was clipped by 5 bases and J by 1 base, with 13 bases between them. CDR1 and CDR2 from the germline V gene are SEHNR and FQNEAQ (reference sequence). This CDR3 has 15 amino acids. CDR3 in DNA: TGTGCCAGCAGCCCAACTAGAGCTGGCACAGATACGCAGTATTTT. It encodes CASSPTRAGTDTQYF.

J is TRBJ2-1 and V is TRBV13; possible D gene TRBD2, 6 bases. The CDR3 runs 16 residues. Trimming took off 5 bases at V and 6 bases at J, with 20 bases between the two ends. In germline, CDR1 is PRHDT, CDR2 FYEKMQ (reference sequence). CDR3 sequence (DNA): TGTGCCAGCAGCCCCCGGTCCGGGGGAATTGGCAATGAGCAGTTCTTC. Protein: CASSPRSGGIGNEQFF.

The chain carries TRBV23-1 and TRBJ2-1; 7 nucleotides agree with TRBD2. TRBV23-1 is noted as an ORF with a role that remains uncertain. V shed 4 bases, J shed 16 bases, and the junction held 7 bases outside the gene matches. CDR3 length: 11 residues. CDR3 in amino acids: CASSPPGGCFF. CDR3 coding DNA: TGCGCCAGCAGTCCCCCGGGAGGCTGCTTCTTC.

The chain couples TRBV7-9 to TRBJ2-6; 8 nucleotides align to TRBD1. This CDR3 spans 18 amino acids. The germline V gene encodes CDR1 SEHNR and CDR2 FQNEAQ (reference sequence). The J segment lost 0 bases and the V segment lost 1 base, leaving 5 bases of the junction unmatched. The chain's CDR3 is CASSLGQGIPSGANVLTF. In nucleotides, the CDR3 is TGTGCCAGCAGCTTAGGACAGGGGATACCCTCTGGGGCCAACGTCCTGACTTTC.

This chain links TRBV19 with TRBJ2-1; no reliable D call. The CDR3 consists of 14 residues. Germline values: CDR1 LNHDA, CDR2 SQIVND (reference sequence). Trimming removed 1 base from V and 10 bases from J, with 14 bases in between. CDR3 in DNA: TGTGCCAGTAGTATAGCTGAGTTTGGCGGCGAGCAGTTCTTC. This encodes CASSIAEFGGEQFF. Full variable domain (remainder filled in from reference TRBV19 and TRBJ2-1): DGGITQSPKYLFRKEGQNVTLSCEQNLNHDAMYWYRQDPGQGLRLIYYSQIVNDFQKGDIAEGYSVSREKKESFPLTVTSAQKNPTAFYLCASSIAEFGGEQFFGPGTRLTVL.

This rearrangement joins TRBV10-3 to TRBJ1-5; a possible D gene is TRBD1 (6 bases). From germline, CDR1 is ENHRY and CDR2 SYGVKD. The CDR3 spans 15 residues. V lost 3 bases and J lost 5, with 14 bases in between. The CDR3 coding sequence is TGTGCCATCAGTGACGTTTCTACAGGGTATCAGCCCCAGCATTTT. It translates to CAISDVSTGYQPQHF.

This chain joins TRBV5-1 and TRBJ2-7; 9 nucleotides match TRBD1. The junction had 3 bases not matched to a gene; V was cut back by 2 bases and J by 3 bases. Germline CDR1 and CDR2: SGHRS and YFSETQ. This CDR3 region has 14 residues. The CDR3 protein is CASSFRTGDYEQYF. DNA for the CDR3: TGCGCCAGCAGCTTCCGGACAGGGGACTACGAGCAGTACTTC.

The CDR3 coding sequence is TGTGCCAGCAGCTCGGGGACAGGGGGCTACAACGAGCAGTACTTC. Encoded protein: CASSSGTGGYNEQYF. The chain employs TRBV7-9 and TRBJ2-7, with 12 nucleotides matching TRBD1. After removal of 4 bases from V and 5 bases from J, the junction contained 6 bases not matched to a gene. CDR3 length: 15 residues. Germline loops: CDR1 SEHNR, CDR2 FQNEAQ (reference sequence).

The chain links TRBV18 to TRBJ2-1, with 16 nucleotides matching TRBD2. CDR3 length: 18 residues. CDR1 and CDR2 from the germline V gene are KGHSH and LQKENI. V gave up 3 bases and J gave up 9 bases; unmatched junction bases: 11. CDR3 residues: CASSPATGTSGRGGEQFF. CDR3 DNA: TGTGCCAGCTCACCCGCAACCGGGACTAGCGGGAGGGGTGGTGAGCAGTTCTTC.

In regard to this clone: Other nucleotide sequences in the sample specify the same CDR3. This rearrangement joins TRBV18 to TRBJ2-3; no reliable D call. CDR3 length equals 14 residues. Looked up from germline, CDR1 is KGHSH and CDR2 is LQKENI. Deletions cut 0 bases from V and 1 base from J, with 5 bases between. The CDR3 spells CASSPPARTDTQYF. The CDR3 bases are TGTGCCAGCTCACCACCGGCCCGCACAGATACGCAGTATTTT.

The chain has TRBV6-5 and TRBJ1-3; D not certain. Germline CDR1 and CDR2: MNHEY and SVGAGI. The CDR3 consists of 13 residues. Between the trimmed V and J ends, which lost 8 bases and 0 bases, there was a span of 8 bases. Here the CDR3 DNA reads TGTGCCAGCTCGTCCCTCTCTGGAAACACCATATATTTT. Translation: CASSSLSGNTIYF.

The chain recombines TRBV7-8 with TRBJ2-7; TRBD2 agrees at 9 bases. The CDR3 is made up of 16 amino acids. The germline CDR1 and CDR2 sequences are SGHVS and FQNEAQ. Unmatched junction bases numbered 12, after V lost 2 bases and J lost 7 bases. CDR3 amino acids: CASSLNWAGGTREQYF. DNA of the CDR3: TGTGCCAGCAGCTTAAATTGGGCGGGAGGGACTAGGGAGCAGTACTTC.

The gene calls are TRBV2 and TRBJ1-3; 7 positions match TRBD1. Germline CDR1 SNHLY, CDR2 FYNNEI. CDR3 length: 14 amino acids. After removal of 8 bases from V and 0 bases from J, the junction contained 4 bases not matched to a gene. DNA of the CDR3: TGTGCCAGCCAGGGACAGAACTCTGGAAACACCATATATTTT. Its protein product is CASQGQNSGNTIYF.

The J gene is TRBJ2-5, the V gene TRBV7-2; D gene unclear. The CDR3 has 13 amino acids. Germline loops: CDR1 SGHTA, CDR2 FQGNSA. Trimming left V 1 base short and J 5 bases short, with 8 bases between. CDR3 bases: TGTGCCAGCAGCTTAGACTACGGGGAGACCCAGTACTTC. Amino acid sequence: CASSLDYGETQYF.

The CDR3 reads CASQPGLVRSEQYF. The CDR3 DNA is TGCGCCAGTCAGCCGGGACTAGTAAGAAGCGAGCAGTACTTC. The rearrangement links TRBV5-1 to TRBJ2-7; 8 bases are a match to TRBD2. J lost 6 bases, V lost 8 bases, and 13 bases had no gene match. Germline values: CDR1 SGHRS, CDR2 YFSETQ. CDR3 length equals 14 residues.

The J gene is TRBJ1-1, the V gene TRBV11-3; D gene ambiguous. Trimming took 4 bases from V and 3 from J, leaving 9 bases between them. Germline V gene data show CDR1 as SGHNT and CDR2 as YENEEA. The CDR3 runs to 13 residues. The chain's CDR3 is CASSYRVDTEAFF. DNA of the CDR3: TGTGCCAGCAGCTACCGGGTCGACACTGAAGCTTTCTTT.

The chain employs TRBV12-3 or TRBV12-4 and TRBJ2-7; possible D gene TRBD2, 5 bases. Trimming cost V 2 bases and J 4 bases, with 6 bases left between them. The CDR3 totals 12 residues. The CDR3 DNA reads as TGTGCCAGCAGTTTATCGGGATACGAGCAGTACTTC. Translated, it gives CASSLSGYEQYF.

This chain links TRBV27 with TRBJ2-6; D not resolved. The CDR3 spans 14 residues. Trimming cost V 6 bases and J 0 bases, with 6 bases left between them. CDR1 and CDR2 from the germline V gene are MNHEY and SMNVEV (reference sequence). CDR3 protein: CASRSTSGANVLTF. DNA of the CDR3: TGTGCCAGCAGAAGCACCTCTGGGGCCAACGTCCTGACTTTC.

This clone is a singleton in its sample. For the CDR3, the DNA is TGTGCCAGCAGCCAAGACTCTAGCCCGAACGAGCAGTACTTC. This gives the protein CASSQDSSPNEQYF. V and J are TRBV3-1 (or the pseudogene TRBV3-2) and TRBJ2-7, with a tentative D call TRBD2 (5 bases). This CDR3 has 14 amino acids. With 0 bases removed from V and 5 bases from J, the gap between germline ends came to 11 bases. Germline CDR1 and CDR2: LGHDT and YNNKEL (reference sequence).

The J gene is TRBJ1-4, the V gene TRBV5-1; D unclear. Germline V gives CDR1 SGHRS, CDR2 YFSETQ. Trimming removed 0 bases at V and 7 bases at J, with 16 bases between. The CDR3 spans 16 residues. The CDR3 protein is CASSLAEALRGEKLFF. The CDR3 region has the DNA TGCGCCAGCAGCTTGGCCGAGGCCCTCAGAGGTGAAAAACTGTTTTTT.

The rearrangement joins TRBV20-1 to TRBJ2-7, with 7 bases that match TRBD2. V lost 5 bases, J lost 3 bases, and 1 base stayed unmatched. CDR1 is DFQATT, CDR2 SNEGSKA, per germline (reference sequence). The CDR3 runs 11 residues. CDR3 protein: CSAGRDYEQYF. CDR3 DNA: TGCAGTGCTGGGAGGGACTACGAGCAGTACTTC.

The V gene is TRBV30, the J gene TRBJ2-7; TRBD2 matches 7 bases. Unmatched junction bases numbered 17, after V lost 0 bases and J lost 3 bases. The CDR3 totals 18 residues. Germline values: CDR1 GTSNPN, CDR2 SVGIG (reference sequence). CDR3 bases: TGTGCCTGGAGTGTAGGCGGCGTGTGGCCTAGCGGAAACTACGAGCAGTACTTC. This encodes CAWSVGGVWPSGNYEQYF.

V usage is TRBV30 and J usage is TRBJ1-1; the D gene is possibly TRBD1 (5 bases). CDR1 and CDR2 (germline): GTSNPN, SVGIG (reference sequence). This CDR3 is built from 13 residues. Trimming left V 2 bases short and J 1 base short, with 8 bases between. The DNA for the CDR3 is TGTGCCTGGAGTACGACAGCGAACACTGAAGCTTTCTTT. Translation gives CAWSTTANTEAFF. Full variable domain (rest looked up from reference TRBV30 and TRBJ1-1): SQTIHQWPATLVQPVGSPLSLECTVEGTSNPNLYWYRQAAGRGLQLLFYSVGIGQISSEVPQNLSASRPQDRQFILSSKKLLLSDSGFYLCAWSTTANTEAFFGQGTRLTVV.

The chain combines TRBV7-7 with TRBJ2-5; 10 nucleotides align to TRBD1. Germline loops: CDR1 SSHAT, CDR2 FNYEAQ (reference sequence). The V and J ends lost 4 bases and 5 bases, in that order; junction bases with no gene match: 7. This CDR3 spans 15 amino acids. The CDR3 sequence is CASSSGQGFSETQYF. The CDR3, as DNA: TGTGCCAGCAGCTCGGGACAGGGGTTTTCCGAGACCCAGTACTTC.

The chain carries TRBV12-3 or TRBV12-4 and TRBJ2-3; D is uncertain. The length of the CDR3 is 12 residues. V lost 6 bases, J lost 2 bases, and 6 bases lay in between. The CDR3 is CASSLHTDTQYF. CDR3 DNA sequence: TGTGCCAGCAGCTTACACACAGATACGCAGTATTTT.

The chain recombines TRBV19 with TRBJ2-3; D is perhaps TRBD2 (6 bases). The germline V gene has CDR1 LNHDA and CDR2 SQIVND (reference sequence). The CDR3 totals 12 residues. V gave up 11 bases and J gave up 4 bases, with 13 bases separating them. CDR3 protein: CASSPGADTQYF. The CDR3 DNA reads as TGTGCCTCCAGTCCGGGGGCAGATACGCAGTATTTT.

The chain joins TRBV6-5 to TRBJ2-1, with D possibly TRBD1 on 6 matching bases. CDR3 length equals 12 residues. V was shortened by 8 bases and J by 9 bases, with 14 bases between the two germline ends. Germline loops: CDR1 MNHEY, CDR2 SVGAGI. The CDR3 DNA reads TGTGCCAGCCGTCAGGGGCCAGGTGAGCAGTTCTTC. Translation: CASRQGPGEQFF.

This chain connects TRBV9 to TRBJ2-1, with D possibly matching TRBD1 (6 bases). This CDR3 is 16 amino acids long. CDR1 is SGDLS, CDR2 YYNGEE, per germline. With 1 base removed from V and 9 bases from J, the gap between germline ends came to 20 bases. The CDR3 nucleotides are TGTGCCAGCAGCGTATACCCGGCGGCGACAGGTGGTGAGCAGTTCTTC. Encoded protein: CASSVYPAATGGEQFF.

The genes are TRBV6-2 or TRBV6-3 and TRBJ2-7; no clear D. The CDR3 is 15 residues long. Germline CDR1 reads MNHEY; CDR2 reads SVGEGT. V dropped 6 bases and J dropped 1 base, with 16 bases sitting between them. CDR3 sequence reads: CASSPRPRSSYEQYF. The DNA for the CDR3 is TGTGCCAGCAGCCCGCGGCCGAGAAGTTCCTACGAGCAGTACTTC.

The gene calls are TRBV11-3 and TRBJ2-4, with 13 bases that match TRBD2. Germline-derived CDR1 and CDR2 are SGHNT and YENEEA. Trimming removed 3 bases from V and 3 bases from J; junction bases left unmatched: 2. This CDR3 comprises 16 residues. In nucleotides, the CDR3 is TGTGCCAGCAGCTTGGGACTAGCGGGGAGCAAAAACATTCAGTACTTC. Its protein product is CASSLGLAGSKNIQYF.